This T cell receptor (beta chain) was sequenced during a study of blood T cell repertoires in COVID-19. With 5 bases clipped from V and 2 bases from J, the junction kept 12 bases outside the gene matches. This CDR3 has 16 residues. Germline CDR1 and CDR2: SEHNR and FQNEAQ (reference sequence). Measured with immunoSEQ multiplex PCR; TCRdb has only the in-frame clones, and not every one. The sample has nearly 350,000 clones; 91% are singletons. The chain couples TRBV7-9 to TRBJ2-7, with 7 bases fitting TRBD2. The sequenced sample was peripheral blood. This clonotype was sampled from a woman between 18 and 29 years old who had recovered from COVID-19. CDR3 region: CASSPPRREGPYEQYV. The DNA of the CDR3 is TGTGCCAGCAGCCCCCCGAGAAGGGAGGGTCCCTACGAGCAGTACGTC.